Listed below are T cell receptor beta chains from one sample, sequenced in a study of blood T cell repertoires in COVID-19. Profiling relied on immunoSEQ multiplex PCR, and the TCRdb table lists in-frame clones only, not all of them. Of roughly 200,000 clones in the sample, roughly 88% were seen once. Sequencing was carried out using peripheral blood. These receptors were collected from a woman aged 40 to 49 with COVID-19, enrolled during active disease. The conserved cysteine and the conserved F or W are not part of the CDR3 here.

v_gene,len,j_gene,CDR3aa
TRBV10-1,12,TRBJ2-5,ASSESKSLGPQY
TRBV5-6,13,TRBJ1-1,ASSLNRQPRTEAF
TRBV19,13,TRBJ2-7,ASSPGLAGIYEQY
TRBV11-3,12,TRBJ1-6,ASSLTGSNSPLH
TRBV5-1,15,TRBJ2-1,ASSYPTGTSGSNEQF
TRBV5-1,11,TRBJ2-5,ASSIQGDETQY
TRBV5-1,13,TRBJ2-7,ASSPGQGPLHEQY
TRBV6-1,13,TRBJ2-1,ASSELGGQINEQF
TRBV4-1,13,TRBJ2-5,ASSSSTSAKETQY
TRBV28,14,TRBJ2-3,ASSLYLGGRLDTQY